A selection of T cell receptor beta chains follows, all from one sample in a study of T cells in Graves' hyperthyroidism and ophthalmopathy. From the multiplex PCR reads, TCRdb called clonotypes with MiXCR, one entry per CDR3 protein. This sample yields 330,000 or so distinct CDR3 sequences, of which 15% to 20% are seen a single time; roughly a sixth belongs to the top ten. The specimen sequenced was blood. The receptors originated from a woman aged 35 to 49 with Graves' ophthalmopathy. CDR3s include the opening cysteine and the closing phenylalanine or tryptophan. A D gene is named only where the DNA matches it firmly. Clone size is given for some rows only: seen once, a few or many times, or a class if the clone is expanded.

NA TRBJ1-1 TRBV6-5 NA CASSSPPGQAMNTEAFF TGTGCCAGCAGTTCCCCCCCAGGGCAGGCCATGAACACTGAAGCTTTCTTT
many TRBJ2-5 TRBV20-1 NA CSARPLGGPGETQYF TGCAGTGCTAGACCCCTCGGAGGGCCAGGGGAGACCCAGTACTTC
many TRBJ2-7 TRBV12-5 NA CASGFTLEGGSHYEQYF TGTGCTAGTGGTTTCACCCTAGAGGGAGGTTCTCACTACGAGCAGTACTTC
many TRBJ2-4 TRBV28 TRBD1 CASSSGGEGKNIQYF TGTGCCAGCAGTTCAGGGGGCGAGGGCAAAAACATTCAGTACTTC
many TRBJ1-5 TRBV6-2/TRBV6-3 NA CASSYSRHYDQPQHF TGTGCCAGCAGTTACTCTCGACATTATGATCAGCCCCAGCATTTT
many TRBJ1-2 TRBV29-1 NA CSVDHEYRYGYTF TGCAGCGTTGATCACGAGTACCGGTATGGCTACACCTTC
many TRBJ1-1 TRBV5-1 NA CASSYLRRNTEAFF TGCGCCAGCAGCTACCTCAGGCGGAACACTGAAGCTTTCTTT
many TRBJ2-7 TRBV20-1 TRBD1 CSASRPRAGGVYEQYF TGCAGTGCTAGTCGTCCCCGGGCAGGGGGAGTATACGAGCAGTACTTC
many TRBJ1-1 TRBV13 TRBD1 CASSLGDRGSAFF TGTGCCAGCAGCTTAGGGGACAGGGGAAGTGCTTTCTTT
NA TRBJ1-5 TRBV5-1 NA CASSLTGNSSQPQHF TGCGCCAGCAGCTTGACCGGAAATAGCAGTCAGCCCCAGCATTTT
NA TRBJ1-1 TRBV3-1 TRBD1 CASSPSLGQGGRAFF TGTGCCAGCAGTCCCTCCCTAGGACAGGGAGGGCGAGCTTTCTTT
many TRBJ1-1 TRBV6-5 NA CASSYSGTGNTEAFF TGTGCCAGCAGTTACTCAGGGACGGGGAACACTGAAGCTTTCTTT
many TRBJ2-5 TRBV7-9 NA CASSWTETQYF TGTGCCAGCAGCTGGACAGAGACCCAGTACTTC
NA TRBJ2-7 TRBV5-4 TRBD1 CASSLYRGQRIYEQYF TGTGCCAGCAGCTTGTACCGGGGACAGAGAATTTACGAGCAGTACTTC
many TRBJ2-7 TRBV20-1 NA CSARDPGRSSYEQYF TGCAGTGCTAGAGACCCGGGACGGAGCTCCTACGAGCAGTACTTC
many TRBJ2-2 TRBV11-2 TRBD2 CASSQLAGSGELFF TGTGCCAGCAGCCAACTAGCGGGGTCCGGGGAGCTGTTTTTT
many TRBJ1-1 TRBV20-1 NA CSAPKAGDNTEAFF TGCAGTGCACCAAAGGCAGGCGATAACACTGAAGCTTTCTTT
few TRBJ2-7 TRBV30 TRBD2 CALGLAGTYEQYF TGTGCCTTAGGACTAGCGGGGACCTACGAGCAGTACTTC
many TRBJ1-5 TRBV2 NA CASSEDRPNQPQHF TGTGCCAGCAGTGAAGACAGGCCCAATCAGCCCCAGCATTTT
NA TRBJ2-7 TRBV11-2 TRBD2 CASSTLAGAYEQYF TGTGCCAGCAGTACCCTAGCGGGAGCCTACGAGCAGTACTTC
many TRBJ1-2 TRBV13 TRBD1 CASSPKEGQGFYGYTF TGTGCCAGCAGCCCAAAAGAGGGACAGGGGTTTTATGGCTACACCTTC
few TRBJ2-7 TRBV20-1 TRBD2 CSASPGLLRYEQYF TGCAGTGCTAGCCCGGGACTATTACGATACGAGCAGTACTTC
NA TRBJ1-1 TRBV28 NA CASSLDEGSDTEAFF TGTGCCAGCAGTTTAGATGAGGGCTCGGACACTGAAGCTTTCTTT
many TRBJ1-3 TRBV20-1 NA CSARDRVRGAGNTIYF TGCAGTGCTAGAGACCGTGTGCGGGGGGCCGGAAACACCATATATTTT